This T cell receptor beta chain derives from a study of control samples from healthy donors and cancer patients. This clone was counted a few times. Between the trimmed V and J ends, which lost 5 bases and 4 bases, there was a span of 21 bases. Germline values: CDR1 MNHNY, CDR2 SVGAGI (reference sequence). The CDR3 contains 17 residues. Assay: immunoSEQ multiplex PCR; the TCRdb copy retains only in-frame clones and omits some. This repertoire shows 40,000 or so clones, 80% to 95% found once; its top ten account for roughly 22%. The genes are TRBV6-6 and TRBJ2-1, with D maybe TRBD1 (6 bases). The source of this sequence is a woman in her thirties or forties with head and neck cancer. Source material: PBMCs. The CDR3 sequence is CASSPRPRTDLYNEQFF. For the CDR3, the DNA is TGTGCCAGCAGTCCACGTCCACGGACAGATTTATACAATGAGCAGTTCTTC.